Below are 8 T cell receptor beta chains sequenced from a single sample in a study of beta chain features in type 1 diabetes. Expressed TCRB transcripts were sequenced, since all the RNA that had been isolated was reverse transcribed. The table came from immunoSEQ multiplex PCR; TCRdb's copy has only in-frame clones and leaves some out. Among around 450,000 clones, over 10% were seen once, and the ten largest hold less than 0.06%. The specimen was naive CD4+ T cells from blood. Source of these receptors: a woman in her late teens or twenties in good health.

The chain's CDR3 is CASSPTSSVRETQYF. In nucleotides, the CDR3 is TGTGCCAGCAGCCCAACCTCCTCCGTTCGGGAGACCCAGTACTTC. The chain has TRBV9 and TRBJ2-5; D remains ambiguous. V gave up 4 bases and J gave up 5 bases, with 18 bases separating them. Per the germline V gene, CDR1 is SGDLS and CDR2 is YYNGEE. CDR3 length equals 15 residues.

This clone was counted between two and nine times. V usage is TRBV9 and J usage is TRBJ1-2; 9 nucleotides line up with TRBD1. J gave up 1 base and V 3 bases, and 1 base lay outside the gene matches. From germline, CDR1 is SGDLS and CDR2 YYNGEE. The CDR3 loop spans 14 amino acids. CDR3 loop: CASSETGGNYGYTF. CDR3 nucleotide sequence: TGTGCCAGCAGCGAGACAGGGGGTAACTATGGCTACACCTTC.

This clone has only a few counts. The chain combines TRBV7-9 with TRBJ2-2, with D perhaps matching TRBD1 or TRBD2 (5 bases each). Germline assignment: CDR1 SEHNR and CDR2 FQNEAQ (reference sequence). Deletions cut 5 bases from V and 1 base from J, with 14 bases between. The CDR3 sequence is 16 residues long. The CDR3 is CASSPWAGRNTGELFF. CDR3 DNA sequence: TGTGCCAGCAGCCCCTGGGCAGGGAGGAACACCGGGGAGCTGTTTTTT.

The chain joins TRBV7-9 to TRBJ1-2; 7 bases line up with TRBD1. With 5 bases clipped from V and 2 bases from J, the junction kept 8 bases outside the gene matches. The V gene's germline CDR1 is SEHNR and CDR2 FQNEAQ (reference sequence). The length of the CDR3 is 15 residues. The CDR3 bases are TGTGCCAGCAGCCCGAAGACAGGGATCAACTATGGCTACACCTTC. It yields the protein CASSPKTGINYGYTF. Combining the CDR3 with reference TRBV7-9 and TRBJ1-2 gives the whole variable domain DTGVSQNPRHKITKRGQNVTFRCDPISEHNRLYWYRQTLGQGPEFLTYFQNEAQLEKSRLLSDRFSAERPKGSFSTLEIQRTEQGDSAMYLCASSPKTGINYGYTFGSGTRLTVV.

This clone was seen only a few times. This rearrangement joins TRBV11-2 to TRBJ2-5, with 7 positions matching TRBD2. CDR3 length equals 13 residues. After removal of 5 bases from V and 13 bases from J, the junction contained 13 bases not matched to a gene. CDR1 is SGHAT, CDR2 FQNNGV, per germline. CDR3 nucleotides: TGTGCCAGCAGCACACCCACCGGGACTATGATGTACTTC. Amino acids: CASSTPTGTMMYF.

This clone has only a few counts. This chain connects TRBV6-5 to TRBJ1-1; TRBD1 matches 9 bases. From germline, CDR1 is MNHEY and CDR2 SVGAGI. This CDR3 contains 14 residues. V dropped 2 bases and J dropped 6; count of bases not matched to a gene: 4. The CDR3 region has the DNA TGTGCCAGCAGTTACGACAGGGGGATGGCTGAAGCTTTCTTT. Its protein is CASSYDRGMAEAFF.

There are a few counts of this clone. The chain uses TRBV29-1 and TRBJ1-1; the match to TRBD1 covers 7 bases. Germline CDR1 and CDR2: SQVTM and ANQGSEA. The CDR3 consists of 13 residues. V was clipped by 7 bases and J by 1 base; unmatched bases: 6. CDR3 sequence: CSARGQQNTEAFF. As DNA, the CDR3 is TGCAGCGCCCGGGGACAGCAGAACACTGAAGCTTTCTTT.

This clone was found many times. V is TRBV29-1 and J is TRBJ2-6; 12 positions match TRBD1. CDR1 is SQVTM, CDR2 ANQGSEA, per germline. The CDR3 is 15 amino acids. V shed 6 bases and J 2 bases; nucleotides not matched to a gene: 2. In DNA, the CDR3 is TGCAGCGTCGGGACAGGGGGCGCTGGGGCCAACGTCCTGACTTTC. It translates to CSVGTGGAGANVLTF.